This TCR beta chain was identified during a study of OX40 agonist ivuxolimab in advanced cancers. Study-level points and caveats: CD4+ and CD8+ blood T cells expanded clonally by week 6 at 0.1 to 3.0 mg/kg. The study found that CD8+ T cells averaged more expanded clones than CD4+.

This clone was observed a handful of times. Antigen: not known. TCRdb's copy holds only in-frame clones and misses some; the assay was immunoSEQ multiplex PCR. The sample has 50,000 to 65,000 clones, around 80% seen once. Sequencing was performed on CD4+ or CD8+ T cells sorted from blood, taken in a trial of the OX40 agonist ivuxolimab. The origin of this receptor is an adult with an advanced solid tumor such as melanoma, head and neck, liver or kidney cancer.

DNA for the CDR3: TGTGCCAGCAGTTTCGGTGCATATGGCTACACCTTC. It specifies CASSFGAYGYTF. This chain uses TRBV28 with TRBJ1-2, with no clear D. Germline values: CDR1 MDHEN, CDR2 SYDVKM. V lost 3 bases and J 5 bases, leaving 7 bases between the germline ends. This CDR3 has 12 residues.